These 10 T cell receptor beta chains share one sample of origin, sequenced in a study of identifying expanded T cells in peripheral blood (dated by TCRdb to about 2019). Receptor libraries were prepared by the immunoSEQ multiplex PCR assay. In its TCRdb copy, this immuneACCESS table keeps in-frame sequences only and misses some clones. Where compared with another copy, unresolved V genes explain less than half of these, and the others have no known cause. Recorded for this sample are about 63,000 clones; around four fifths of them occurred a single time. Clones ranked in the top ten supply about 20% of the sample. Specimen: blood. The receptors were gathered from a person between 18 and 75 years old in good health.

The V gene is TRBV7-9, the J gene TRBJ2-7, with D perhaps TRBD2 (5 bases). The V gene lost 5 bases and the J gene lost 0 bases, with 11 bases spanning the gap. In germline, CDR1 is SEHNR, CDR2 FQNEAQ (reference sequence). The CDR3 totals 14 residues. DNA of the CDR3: TGTGCCAGCAGCCCCCGACGGGACTCCTACGAGCAGTACTTC. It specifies CASSPRRDSYEQYF.

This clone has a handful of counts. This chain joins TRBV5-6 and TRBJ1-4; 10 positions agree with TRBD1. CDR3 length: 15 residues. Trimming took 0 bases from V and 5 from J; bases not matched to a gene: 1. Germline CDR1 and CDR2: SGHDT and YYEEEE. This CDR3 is CASSLGDRGNEKLFF. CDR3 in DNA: TGTGCCAGCAGCTTGGGGGACAGGGGAAATGAAAAACTGTTTTTT.

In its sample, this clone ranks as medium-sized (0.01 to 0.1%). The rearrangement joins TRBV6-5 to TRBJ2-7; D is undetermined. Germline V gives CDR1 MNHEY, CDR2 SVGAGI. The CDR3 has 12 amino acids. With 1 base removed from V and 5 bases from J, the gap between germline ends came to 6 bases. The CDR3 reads CASSYLGNEQYF. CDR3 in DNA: TGTGCCAGCAGTTACTTGGGGAACGAGCAGTACTTC.

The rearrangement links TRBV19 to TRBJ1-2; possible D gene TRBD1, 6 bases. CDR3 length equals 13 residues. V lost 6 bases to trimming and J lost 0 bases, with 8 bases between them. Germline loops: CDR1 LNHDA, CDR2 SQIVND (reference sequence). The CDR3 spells CASRQGPNYGYTF. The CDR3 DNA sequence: TGTGCCAGTAGACAGGGACCTAACTATGGCTACACCTTC.

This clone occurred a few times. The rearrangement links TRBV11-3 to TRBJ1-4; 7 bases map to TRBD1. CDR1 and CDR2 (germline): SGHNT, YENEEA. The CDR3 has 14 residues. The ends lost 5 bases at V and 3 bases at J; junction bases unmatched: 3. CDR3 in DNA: TGTGCCAGCAGCCCAGGACAGGCTAATGAAAAACTGTTTTTT. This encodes CASSPGQANEKLFF.

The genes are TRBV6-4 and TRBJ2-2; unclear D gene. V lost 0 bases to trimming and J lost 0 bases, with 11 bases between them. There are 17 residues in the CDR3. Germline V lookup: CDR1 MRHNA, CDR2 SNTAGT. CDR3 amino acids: CASSDSSRTSNTGELFF. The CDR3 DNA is TGTGCCAGCAGTGACTCGAGTCGCACGTCGAACACCGGGGAGCTGTTTTTT.

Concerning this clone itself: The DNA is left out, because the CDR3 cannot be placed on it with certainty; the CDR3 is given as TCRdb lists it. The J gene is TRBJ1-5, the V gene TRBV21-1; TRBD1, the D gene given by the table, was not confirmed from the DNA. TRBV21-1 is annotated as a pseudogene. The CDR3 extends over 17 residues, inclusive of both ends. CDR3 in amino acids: CASSGSKWGQGNQPQHF.

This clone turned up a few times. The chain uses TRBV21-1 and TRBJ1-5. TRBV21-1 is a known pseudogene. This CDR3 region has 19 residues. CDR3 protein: CASSIQDEVRVEGNQPQHF. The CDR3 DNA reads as TGTGCCAGCAGCATCCAGGACGAGGTTAGGGTGGAAGGCAATCAGCCCCAGCATTTT.

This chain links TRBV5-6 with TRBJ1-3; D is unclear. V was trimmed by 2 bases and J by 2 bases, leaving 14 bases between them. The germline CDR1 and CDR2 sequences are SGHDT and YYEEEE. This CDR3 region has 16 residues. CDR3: CASSFGGNFPGNTIYF. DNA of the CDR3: TGTGCCAGCAGCTTCGGAGGGAACTTTCCTGGAAACACCATATATTTT.

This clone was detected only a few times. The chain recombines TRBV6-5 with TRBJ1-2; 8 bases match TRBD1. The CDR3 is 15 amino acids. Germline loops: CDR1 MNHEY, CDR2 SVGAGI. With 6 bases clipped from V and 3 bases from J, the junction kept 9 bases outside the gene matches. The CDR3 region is CASSPFQGAHYGYTF. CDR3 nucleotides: TGTGCCAGCAGCCCGTTCCAGGGGGCCCACTATGGCTACACCTTC.